This T cell receptor (beta chain) came from a study of shared clonotypes between healthy human individuals. Looking at the study overall: Per donor, CD8 memory used one plate, CD8 naive used two, CD4 memory used three and CD4 naive used three.

Study-wide results and caveats: About 5% of naive CD4 clonotypes were shared across a few donors. Sequencing depth was expected to affect clonotype sharing among donors.

Trimming stripped 3 bases from V and 4 bases from J, with 16 bases between. CDR1 and CDR2 (germline): MDHEN, SYDVKM. CDR3 size: 15 residues. In regard to this clone: Its antigen is still unknown.

Produced via immunoSEQ multiplex PCR; TCRdb's table is partial and in-frame only. The top ten hold about 0.37% of the sample, which has roughly 2.2 million clones, 80% to 95% seen once. The V call is TRBV28, the J call TRBJ2-7; D is unresolved. The sample consisted of naive CD4+ T cells from PBMCs. Subset denoted: CD45RA+ positively selected. This TCR derives from a man between 18 and 29 years old in good health. Some clones in this sample may be carry-over from other donors' samples. This CDR3 reads CASSLVGGSHYEQYF. The DNA for the CDR3 is TGTGCCAGCAGTTTGGTTGGTGGCAGCCATTACGAGCAGTACTTC.